This TCR beta chain was sequenced for a study of technical replicates of blood from a handful of donors (dated by TCRdb to the late 2010s). Of note for this clone: What this receptor recognizes is not known. No base qualities exist here, and no much larger clone lies one base off it.

The CDR3, from cysteine to phenylalanine, totals 15 residues. Left in the record is the CDR3 DNA by itself, 45 bases read in frame from the first base. CDR1 and CDR2, per the germline V gene, are SNHLY and FYNNEI. Germline trimming: 4 bases from V, 4 bases from J; junction bases outside gene matches: 7. Library preparation employed the immunoSEQ multiplex PCR assay. What TCRdb holds here is the immuneACCESS table cut down to in-frame rearrangements. Part of the clones is not present; checked against another copy, under half of the missing clones reflect an unresolved V gene, and the others are unexplained. The sample records more than 65,000 clones, roughly 92% of which are singletons. Roughly 0.39% of the sample rests with the top ten.

The source material was T cells isolated from PBMCs. The origin of this receptor is a human donor in good health. The rearranged segments are TRBV2 and TRBJ2-5, with TRBD2 identical over 9 junction bases. The CDR3 region has the sequence CASSVFSGSGETQYF. The sequenced DNA is TGTGCCAGCAGTGTATTTAGCGGGAGCGGAGAGACCCAGTACTTC.